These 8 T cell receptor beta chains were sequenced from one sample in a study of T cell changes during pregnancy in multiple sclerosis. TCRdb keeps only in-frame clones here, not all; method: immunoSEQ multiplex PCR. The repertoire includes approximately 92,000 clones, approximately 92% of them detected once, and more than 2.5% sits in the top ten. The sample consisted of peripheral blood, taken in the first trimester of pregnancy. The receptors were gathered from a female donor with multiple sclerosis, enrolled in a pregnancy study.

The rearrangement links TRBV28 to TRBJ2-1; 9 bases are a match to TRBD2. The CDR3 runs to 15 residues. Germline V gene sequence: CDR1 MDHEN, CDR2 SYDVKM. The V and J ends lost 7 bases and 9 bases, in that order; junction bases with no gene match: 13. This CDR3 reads CASTTLPGLAGEQFF. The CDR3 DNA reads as TGTGCCAGCACCACACTACCGGGACTAGCCGGTGAGCAGTTCTTC.

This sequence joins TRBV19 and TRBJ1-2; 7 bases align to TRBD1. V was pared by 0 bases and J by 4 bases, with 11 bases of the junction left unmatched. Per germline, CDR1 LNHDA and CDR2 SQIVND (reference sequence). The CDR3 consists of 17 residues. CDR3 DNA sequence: TGTGCCAGTAGTATAGACGCGACAGGGCTTTCCGTCTATGGCTACACCTTC. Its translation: CASSIDATGLSVYGYTF.

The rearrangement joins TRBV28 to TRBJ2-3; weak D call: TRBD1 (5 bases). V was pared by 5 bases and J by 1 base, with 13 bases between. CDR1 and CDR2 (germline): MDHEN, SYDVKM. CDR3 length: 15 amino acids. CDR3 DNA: TGTGCCAGCAGTCCTAGGGGAAAAGGCACAGATACGCAGTATTTT. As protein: CASSPRGKGTDTQYF.

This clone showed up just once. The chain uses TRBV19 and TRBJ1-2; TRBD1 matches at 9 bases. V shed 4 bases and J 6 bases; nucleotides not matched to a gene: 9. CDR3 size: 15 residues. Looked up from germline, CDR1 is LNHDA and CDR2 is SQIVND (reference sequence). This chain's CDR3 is CASSTGQGRPNGYTF. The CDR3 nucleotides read TGTGCCAGTAGTACTGGACAGGGGCGTCCCAATGGCTACACCTTC.

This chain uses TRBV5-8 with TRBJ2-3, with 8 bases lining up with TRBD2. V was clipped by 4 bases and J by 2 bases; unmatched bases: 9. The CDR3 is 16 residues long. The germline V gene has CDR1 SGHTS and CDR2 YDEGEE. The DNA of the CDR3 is TGTGCCAGCAGCCCTACTAGCGGCCAACTCACAGATACGCAGTATTTT. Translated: CASSPTSGQLTDTQYF.

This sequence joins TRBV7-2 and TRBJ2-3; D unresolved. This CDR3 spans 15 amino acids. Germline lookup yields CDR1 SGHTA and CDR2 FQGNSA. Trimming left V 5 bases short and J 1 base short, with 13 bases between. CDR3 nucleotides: TGTGCCAGCAGCCCTCTCGTTGGGCGCACAGATACGCAGTATTTT. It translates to CASSPLVGRTDTQYF.

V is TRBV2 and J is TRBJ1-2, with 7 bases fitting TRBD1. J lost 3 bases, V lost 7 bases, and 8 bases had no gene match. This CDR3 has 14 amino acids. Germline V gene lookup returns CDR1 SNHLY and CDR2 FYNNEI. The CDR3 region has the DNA TGTGCCAGCACCACAGACAGGGCCGACTATGGCTACACCTTC. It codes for CASTTDRADYGYTF.

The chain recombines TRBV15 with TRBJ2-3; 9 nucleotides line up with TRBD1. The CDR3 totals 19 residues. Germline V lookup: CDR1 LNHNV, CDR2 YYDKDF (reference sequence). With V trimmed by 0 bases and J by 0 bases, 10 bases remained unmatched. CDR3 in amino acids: CATSRDPDRGGPSTDTQYF. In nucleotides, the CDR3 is TGTGCCACCAGCAGAGACCCGGACAGGGGTGGCCCTAGCACAGATACGCAGTATTTT.